This entry lists 12 T cell receptor beta chains sequenced from one sample in a study of T cell responses to AZD1222 COVID-19 vaccine. Sequencing was performed with immunoSEQ multiplex PCR; in TCRdb, only in-frame clones are kept and a portion is missing. The repertoire holds fewer than 120,000 clones, with around 80% as singletons. The sequenced sample was peripheral blood, obtained on day 0 of AZD1222 vaccination. These TCRs come from an adult in good health.

The chain carries TRBV6-5 and TRBJ2-5; D is possibly TRBD1 (6 bases). The CDR3 runs 15 residues. Trimming removed 5 bases from V and 5 bases from J, with 18 bases in between. Germline V gene sequence: CDR1 MNHEY, CDR2 SVGAGI. The CDR3 sequence: CASSPGSQGWETQYF. The CDR3 DNA sequence: TGTGCCAGCAGTCCAGGCTCACAGGGATGGGAGACCCAGTACTTC.

V and J are TRBV9 and TRBJ1-1, with D possibly being TRBD1 (5 bases). The ends were cut back, 2 bases at V and 6 bases at J, with 11 bases in the middle. Germline V gives CDR1 SGDLS, CDR2 YYNGEE. CDR3 length equals 13 residues. As DNA, the CDR3 is TGTGCCAGCAGCGTCTTGGGGGAGTCTGAAGCTTTCTTT. It codes for CASSVLGESEAFF. Full variable domain (remainder filled in from reference TRBV9 and TRBJ1-1): DSGVTQTPKHLITATGQRVTLRCSPRSGDLSVYWYQQSLDQGLQFLIQYYNGEERAKGNILERFSAQQFPDLHSELNLSSLELGDSALYFCASSVLGESEAFFGQGTRLTVV.

This clone was observed once. The chain couples TRBV19 to TRBJ2-4, with 8 bases matching TRBD2. The CDR3 has 19 amino acids. The V gene's germline CDR1 is LNHDA and CDR2 SQIVND (reference sequence). Trimming removed 1 base from V and 1 base from J; junction bases left unmatched: 12. The CDR3: CASSIAGLAEEKAKNIQYF. The DNA for the CDR3 is TGTGCCAGTAGTATAGCTGGACTAGCTGAGGAGAAGGCCAAAAACATTCAGTACTTC.

The chain has TRBV27 and TRBJ2-3; TRBD2 matches at 13 bases. The CDR3 is 16 residues long. Germline-derived CDR1 and CDR2 are MNHEY and SMNVEV (reference sequence). V trimming: 5 bases; J trimming: 0 bases; junction bases outside the gene matches: 2. The CDR3 loop is CASSILAGGSTDTQYF. The CDR3 DNA reads TGTGCCAGCAGTATACTAGCGGGGGGGAGCACAGATACGCAGTATTTT.

The V and J genes are TRBV6-5 and TRBJ1-2, with a possible D match to TRBD1 (6 bases). The CDR3 has 14 residues. The V gene's germline CDR1 is MNHEY and CDR2 SVGAGI. V shed 5 bases and J shed 4 bases, with 14 bases lying between them. CDR3 sequence: CASSPTGGGYGYTF. The CDR3 bases are TGTGCCAGCAGTCCCACCGGAGGGGGCTATGGCTACACCTTC.

The rearrangement uses TRBV3-1 (or the pseudogene TRBV3-2) and TRBJ2-1, with D perhaps TRBD2 (6 bases). The CDR3 contains 13 residues. V lost 0 bases and J lost 12, with 12 bases in between. Germline CDR1 is LGHDT and CDR2 is YNNKEL (reference sequence). The CDR3 DNA reads as TGTGCCAGCAGCCAAGATAGGGGAGGATTGCAGTTCTTC. Amino acid sequence: CASSQDRGGLQFF.

The rearrangement uses TRBV6-4 and TRBJ1-2, with D possibly being TRBD1 (6 bases). Trimming left V 5 bases short and J 2 bases short, with 12 bases between. Germline V lookup: CDR1 MRHNA, CDR2 SNTAGT. The CDR3 spans 14 residues. The CDR3 sequence: CASSPRQGNYGYTF. The CDR3 DNA follows: TGTGCCAGCAGTCCCCGGCAGGGGAACTATGGCTACACCTTC.

The genes are TRBV4-2 and TRBJ1-6; tentatively, D is TRBD1 (6 bases). Germline CDR1 is LGHNA and CDR2 is YNFKEQ. The CDR3 extends over 21 amino acids. V lost 4 bases and J 1 base, leaving 26 bases between the germline ends. CDR3 nucleotide sequence: TGTGCCAGCAGCCTCCCTCGCTACAGGTTTCGAGGGGGTTCCTATAATTCACCCCTCCACTTT. Translated: CASSLPRYRFRGGSYNSPLHF.

The rearrangement links TRBV18 to TRBJ1-2; 8 bases line up with TRBD1. The CDR3 has 15 residues. The V segment lost 3 bases and the J segment 8 bases; nucleotides outside the gene matches: 11. Germline V CDR1 and CDR2: KGHSH, LQKENI. The CDR3 loop reads CASSPAETGVGGYTF. The CDR3 coding sequence is TGTGCCAGCTCACCCGCAGAGACAGGGGTCGGGGGCTACACCTTC. The complete variable domain, with remaining parts taken from reference TRBV18 and TRBJ1-2, reads NAGVMQNPRHLVRRRGQEARLRCSPMKGHSHVYWYRQLPEEGLKFMVYLQKENIIDESGMPKERFSAEFPKEGPSILRIQQVVRGDSAAYFCASSPAETGVGGYTFGSGTRLTVV.

CDR3 amino acids: CASSPRGGHQKRGYTF. CDR3 nucleotides: TGTGCCAGCTCACCCCGAGGGGGACACCAGAAAAGGGGCTACACCTTC. The V call is TRBV18, the J call TRBJ1-2, with D perhaps TRBD1 (6 bases). V was cut by 3 bases and J by 8 bases, with 22 bases left in between. The CDR3 is 16 amino acids. Germline assignment: CDR1 KGHSH and CDR2 LQKENI.

The V gene is TRBV2, the J gene TRBJ2-5; 10 bases are shared with TRBD2. The CDR3 loop spans 15 amino acids. The germline V gene has CDR1 SNHLY and CDR2 FYNNEI. The trim removed 6 bases at V and 0 bases at J, leaving 4 bases unmatched. CDR3 coding DNA: TGTGCCAGCAGACTAGCGGGGACGTACCAAGAGACCCAGTACTTC. Its protein product is CASRLAGTYQETQYF.

This chain joins TRBV7-2 and TRBJ2-3; D unresolved. CDR1 and CDR2 (germline): SGHTA, FQGNSA. V lost 1 base to trimming and J lost 0 bases, with 8 bases between them. The CDR3 runs to 15 residues. CDR3 nucleotide sequence: TGTGCCAGCAGCTTAGGTGTCTCTAGCACAGATACGCAGTATTTT. Encoded protein: CASSLGVSSTDTQYF.